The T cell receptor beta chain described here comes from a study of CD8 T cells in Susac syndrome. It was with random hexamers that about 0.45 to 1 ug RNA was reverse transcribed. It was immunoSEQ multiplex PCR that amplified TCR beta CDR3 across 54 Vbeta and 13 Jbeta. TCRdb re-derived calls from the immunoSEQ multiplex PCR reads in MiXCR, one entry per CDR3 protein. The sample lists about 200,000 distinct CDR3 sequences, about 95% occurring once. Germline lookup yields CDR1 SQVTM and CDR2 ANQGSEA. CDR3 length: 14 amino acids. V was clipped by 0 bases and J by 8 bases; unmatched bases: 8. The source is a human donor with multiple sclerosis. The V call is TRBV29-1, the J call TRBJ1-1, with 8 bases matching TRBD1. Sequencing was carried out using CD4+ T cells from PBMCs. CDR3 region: CSVEEDRAPPEAFF. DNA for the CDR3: TGCAGCGTTGAAGAGGACAGGGCGCCCCCAGAAGCTTTCTTT.